These T cell receptor beta chains were read from a single sample in a study of T cell responses to AZD1222 COVID-19 vaccine. Assay used: immunoSEQ multiplex PCR; TCRdb lists only in-frame clones, some missing. The repertoire consists of 140,000 to 150,000 clones, with more than 85% occurring once and the leading ten covering 3.5% to 4.5%. Material: peripheral blood, obtained on day 0 of AZD1222 vaccination. Every receptor here comes from an adult in good health. Both conserved end residues are part of each CDR3. A D gene is named only where the DNA matches it firmly. Not all rows give a size; the values are once, few, many and, for expanded clones, a class.

J gene: TRBJ1-5; clone size: -; D gene: -; V gene: TRBV5-1; CDR3 DNA: TGCGCCAGCAGCTTGGGTCAGAGTAGCAATCAGCCCCAGCATTTT; CDR3 protein: CASSLGQSSNQPQHF
J gene: TRBJ2-5; clone size: -; D gene: -; V gene: TRBV27; CDR3 DNA: TGTGCCAGCAGAGACGGAGCGGGCTACCAAGAGACCCAGTACTTC; CDR3 protein: CASRDGAGYQETQYF
J gene: TRBJ1-2; clone size: -; D gene: -; V gene: TRBV2; CDR3 DNA: TGTGCCAGCAGTGAATTCAGGGCACGTGCCTATGGCTACACCTTC; CDR3 protein: CASSEFRARAYGYTF
J gene: TRBJ1-2; clone size: few; D gene: -; V gene: TRBV5-1; CDR3 DNA: TGCGCCAGCAGCTTGGCCCGAGGGGTCGCAACCCATGGCTACACCTTC; CDR3 protein: CASSLARGVATHGYTF
J gene: TRBJ2-5; clone size: -; D gene: -; V gene: TRBV12-5; CDR3 DNA: TGTGCTAGTGGTTATCTTAGCGCTCTTCACCAAGAGACCCAGTACTTC; CDR3 protein: CASGYLSALHQETQYF
J gene: TRBJ1-5; clone size: -; D gene: -; V gene: TRBV3-1/TRBV3-2; CDR3 DNA: TGTGCCAGCAGCCAAAAGGCGGGGGGGCAGCCCCAGCATTTT; CDR3 protein: CASSQKAGGQPQHF
J gene: TRBJ1-2; clone size: -; D gene: -; V gene: TRBV7-2; CDR3 DNA: TGTGCCAGCAGCTTTCTCCCACACAATTATGGCTACACCTTC; CDR3 protein: CASSFLPHNYGYTF
J gene: TRBJ1-3; clone size: -; D gene: -; V gene: TRBV5-1; CDR3 DNA: TGCGCCAGCAGCTTAGACTTAGGGGGGCAATCCTCTGGAAACACCATATATTTT; CDR3 protein: CASSLDLGGQSSGNTIYF
J gene: TRBJ1-5; clone size: -; D gene: -; V gene: TRBV29-1; CDR3 DNA: TGCAGCGTTAAGGGGCAGGGTAGTGAGCCCCAGCATTTT; CDR3 protein: CSVKGQGSEPQHF
J gene: TRBJ2-1; clone size: -; D gene: TRBD1; V gene: TRBV5-1; CDR3 DNA: TGCGCCAGCAGCTCGGGGACAGGGGGCCTCTCCTACAATGAGCAGTTCTTC; CDR3 protein: CASSSGTGGLSYNEQFF
J gene: TRBJ1-1; clone size: -; D gene: -; V gene: TRBV12-3/TRBV12-4; CDR3 DNA: TGTGCCAGCAGTTTACAGGTAAAAGCTTTCTTT; CDR3 protein: CASSLQVKAFF
J gene: TRBJ2-7; clone size: -; D gene: -; V gene: TRBV14; CDR3 DNA: TGTGCCAGCAGCCAAGCCCGGGGTCCCTACGAGCAGTACTTC; CDR3 protein: CASSQARGPYEQYF
J gene: TRBJ2-3; clone size: -; D gene: -; V gene: TRBV10-2; CDR3 DNA: TGCGCCAGCAGTGAGTCGACCAGGTCCAGGGTGGATACGCAGTATTTT; CDR3 protein: CASSESTRSRVDTQYF
J gene: TRBJ1-1; clone size: -; D gene: -; V gene: TRBV7-2; CDR3 DNA: TGTGCCAGCAGCTCCCCCTACGCCTCTGAAGCTTTCTTT; CDR3 protein: CASSSPYASEAFF
J gene: TRBJ2-1; clone size: -; D gene: -; V gene: TRBV28; CDR3 DNA: TGTGCCAGCAGTCCCGGACACAATGAGCAGTTCTTC; CDR3 protein: CASSPGHNEQFF
J gene: TRBJ2-7; clone size: -; D gene: -; V gene: TRBV6-5; CDR3 DNA: TGTGCCAGCAGTTACCGCGAGCGCTACGAGCAGTACTTC; CDR3 protein: CASSYRERYEQYF
J gene: TRBJ2-1; clone size: -; D gene: -; V gene: TRBV21-1; CDR3 DNA: TGTGCCAGCAGCTCCCATCAAGGGGGACAGGGTGGGCATGAGCAGTTCTTC; CDR3 protein: CASSSHQGGQGGHEQFF
J gene: TRBJ2-7; clone size: -; D gene: -; V gene: TRBV28; CDR3 DNA: TGTGCCAGCAGTCCCGGTAGAGGGGCAGGTAGGGAGCAGTACTTC; CDR3 protein: CASSPGRGAGREQYF
J gene: TRBJ1-3; clone size: -; D gene: -; V gene: TRBV7-8; CDR3 DNA: TGTGCCAGCAGCCAAACTACAGGGACTTCAGGAAACACCATATATTTT; CDR3 protein: CASSQTTGTSGNTIYF
J gene: TRBJ2-6; clone size: -; D gene: TRBD1; V gene: TRBV7-2; CDR3 DNA: TGTGCCAGTCGGATAGCCGGGACAGGGGTTTTTGGGGCCAACGTCCTGACTTTC; CDR3 protein: CASRIAGTGVFGANVLTF
J gene: TRBJ1-2; clone size: -; D gene: -; V gene: TRBV12-3/TRBV12-4; CDR3 DNA: TGTGCCAGCAGTTTGGGGGGTAACTATGGCTACACCTTC; CDR3 protein: CASSLGGNYGYTF
J gene: TRBJ1-5; clone size: -; D gene: -; V gene: TRBV10-3; CDR3 DNA: TGTGCCATCAGTCCGGAAACAGCTAATCAGCCCCAGCATTTT; CDR3 protein: CAISPETANQPQHF
J gene: TRBJ1-2; clone size: -; D gene: -; V gene: TRBV6-5; CDR3 DNA: TGTGCCAGCAGTTACTCTGAGGGGGAATACGGCTACACCTTC; CDR3 protein: CASSYSEGEYGYTF
J gene: TRBJ2-1; clone size: -; D gene: TRBD1; V gene: TRBV10-3; CDR3 DNA: TGTGCCATCAGTGAGCCTTGGACAGGCGGGTCCAATGAGCAGTTCTTC; CDR3 protein: CAISEPWTGGSNEQFF
J gene: TRBJ1-1; clone size: once; D gene: -; V gene: TRBV5-1; CDR3 DNA: TGCGCCAGCAGACCCCTACGGGCCCAGGACACTGAAGCTTTCTTT; CDR3 protein: CASRPLRAQDTEAFF
J gene: TRBJ2-1; clone size: once; D gene: TRBD2; V gene: TRBV18; CDR3 DNA: TGTGCCAGCTCACCAACTAGCGGGAGGGACAATGAGCAGTTCTTC; CDR3 protein: CASSPTSGRDNEQFF
J gene: TRBJ2-1; clone size: -; D gene: -; V gene: TRBV9; CDR3 DNA: TGTGCCAGCAGCGTACACAATGAGCAGTTCTTC; CDR3 protein: CASSVHNEQFF
J gene: TRBJ1-6; clone size: few; D gene: TRBD1; V gene: TRBV5-4; CDR3 DNA: TGTGCCAGCAGCGGTCGGACAGGCCCCGGGTCTCCCCTCCACTTT; CDR3 protein: CASSGRTGPGSPLHF
J gene: TRBJ1-1; clone size: once; D gene: -; V gene: TRBV20-1; CDR3 DNA: TGCAGTGCTAATGATAACCGCCAGGAAGCTTTCTTT; CDR3 protein: CSANDNRQEAFF
J gene: TRBJ2-7; clone size: -; D gene: TRBD2; V gene: TRBV29-1; CDR3 DNA: TGCAGCGTTGTTGCTGGCGGGGGGGTCTACGAGCAGTACTTC; CDR3 protein: CSVVAGGGVYEQYF
J gene: TRBJ2-7; clone size: -; D gene: -; V gene: TRBV6-2/TRBV6-3; CDR3 DNA: TGTGCCAGCAGCGTGCCTCTCCTCTACGAGCAGTACTTC; CDR3 protein: CASSVPLLYEQYF
J gene: TRBJ2-7; clone size: -; D gene: TRBD1; V gene: TRBV11-1; CDR3 DNA: TGTGCCAGCACTGAAGGGACAGGAGCCTACGAGCAGTACTTC; CDR3 protein: CASTEGTGAYEQYF
J gene: TRBJ1-4; clone size: -; D gene: -; V gene: TRBV25-1; CDR3 DNA: TGTGCCAGCAGTGAACCGGGGGTCCTAGAAAAACTGTTTTTT; CDR3 protein: CASSEPGVLEKLFF
J gene: TRBJ1-1; clone size: -; D gene: -; V gene: TRBV5-1; CDR3 DNA: TGCGCCAGCAGCTTGGTCCCTGCTGAAGCTTTCTTT; CDR3 protein: CASSLVPAEAFF
J gene: TRBJ2-4; clone size: -; D gene: TRBD2; V gene: TRBV6-5; CDR3 DNA: TGTGCCAGCAGTTATGTAACTAGCGGCGGGAACATTCAGTACTTC; CDR3 protein: CASSYVTSGGNIQYF
J gene: TRBJ1-2; clone size: -; D gene: -; V gene: TRBV28; CDR3 DNA: TGTGCCAGCAGTTTTAACAGCCCTATCTATGGCTACACCTTC; CDR3 protein: CASSFNSPIYGYTF
J gene: TRBJ1-1; clone size: -; D gene: -; V gene: TRBV29-1; CDR3 DNA: TGCAGCGTGGATCAGGGACTAGGGACTGAAGCTTTCTTT; CDR3 protein: CSVDQGLGTEAFF
J gene: TRBJ1-5; clone size: -; D gene: -; V gene: TRBV16; CDR3 DNA: TGTGCCAGCAGCCAAGGGGGGCGTCAGCCCCAGCATTTT; CDR3 protein: CASSQGGRQPQHF
J gene: TRBJ2-3; clone size: -; D gene: -; V gene: TRBV9; CDR3 DNA: TGTGCCAGCAGTCGCACCGGACTTTTAAGCACAGATACGCAGTATTTT; CDR3 protein: CASSRTGLLSTDTQYF
J gene: TRBJ2-2; clone size: -; D gene: TRBD1; V gene: TRBV6-6; CDR3 DNA: TGTGCCAGCAGAACCGGGACAGACACCGGGGAGCTGTTTTTT; CDR3 protein: CASRTGTDTGELFF
J gene: TRBJ2-2; clone size: -; D gene: -; V gene: TRBV5-1; CDR3 DNA: TGCGCCAGCAGCTTGGTCCCCGAGAACACCGGGGAGCTGTTTTTT; CDR3 protein: CASSLVPENTGELFF
J gene: TRBJ1-5; clone size: few; D gene: -; V gene: TRBV7-2; CDR3 DNA: TGTGCCAGCAGCACAGTCCCAATCGGCAATCAGCCCCAGCATTTT; CDR3 protein: CASSTVPIGNQPQHF
J gene: TRBJ1-1; clone size: -; D gene: -; V gene: TRBV28; CDR3 DNA: TGTGCCAGTACTGACAGCATGAACACTGAAGCTTTCTTT; CDR3 protein: CASTDSMNTEAFF
J gene: TRBJ1-5; clone size: -; D gene: -; V gene: TRBV2; CDR3 DNA: TGTGCCAGCAGTGAGGGGGTTAGGGCCCAGCATTTT; CDR3 protein: CASSEGVRAQHF
J gene: TRBJ2-5; clone size: once; D gene: -; V gene: TRBV6-6; CDR3 DNA: TGTGCCAGCAGTTATCGGGCGGGAGAGACCCAGTACTTC; CDR3 protein: CASSYRAGETQYF
J gene: TRBJ1-3; clone size: -; D gene: -; V gene: TRBV10-1; CDR3 DNA: TGCGCCAGCACCCGTCCCGGGACAAGGAATCTCTTATCTGGAAACACCATATATTTT; CDR3 protein: CASTRPGTRNLLSGNTIYF
J gene: TRBJ2-2; clone size: -; D gene: TRBD2; V gene: TRBV3-1/TRBV3-2; CDR3 DNA: TGTGCCAGCAGTGGCGGGGGGACTACCGCGAACACCGGGGAGCTGTTTTTT; CDR3 protein: CASSGGGTTANTGELFF
J gene: TRBJ2-7; clone size: once; D gene: TRBD2; V gene: TRBV5-4; CDR3 DNA: TGTGCCAGCAGCTTGGAACCTAGCGGTTACGAGCAGTACTTC; CDR3 protein: CASSLEPSGYEQYF
J gene: TRBJ2-1; clone size: -; D gene: TRBD2; V gene: TRBV19; CDR3 DNA: TGTGCCAGTAGTATAGTACTAGCGGGAGGGGCCAGAAAAAATGAGCAGTTCTTC; CDR3 protein: CASSIVLAGGARKNEQFF
J gene: TRBJ2-7; clone size: -; D gene: -; V gene: TRBV5-5; CDR3 DNA: TGTGCCAGCAGCTCCCCGGACCAAGCCCCGGTCTACGAGCAGTACTTC; CDR3 protein: CASSSPDQAPVYEQYF
J gene: TRBJ2-4; clone size: -; D gene: TRBD1; V gene: TRBV7-8; CDR3 DNA: TGTGCCAGCAGCTTAGCAACAGGGGTTTTAAACATTCAGTACTTC; CDR3 protein: CASSLATGVLNIQYF
J gene: TRBJ1-1; clone size: -; D gene: TRBD1; V gene: TRBV19; CDR3 DNA: TGTGCCAGTATATGGACAGGGGGCTTTACTGAAGCTTTCTTT; CDR3 protein: CASIWTGGFTEAFF
J gene: TRBJ1-5; clone size: once; D gene: -; V gene: TRBV6-5; CDR3 DNA: TGTGCCAGCAGTTACTCCCCCCCCTGGGGCAATCAGCCCCAGCATTTT; CDR3 protein: CASSYSPPWGNQPQHF